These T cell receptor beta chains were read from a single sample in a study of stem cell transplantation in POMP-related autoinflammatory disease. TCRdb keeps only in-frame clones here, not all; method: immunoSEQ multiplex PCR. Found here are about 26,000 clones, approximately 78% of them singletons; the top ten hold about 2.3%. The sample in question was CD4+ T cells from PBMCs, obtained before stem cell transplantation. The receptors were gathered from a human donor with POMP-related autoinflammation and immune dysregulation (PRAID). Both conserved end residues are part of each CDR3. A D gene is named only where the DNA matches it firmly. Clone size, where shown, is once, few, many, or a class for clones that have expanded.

DNA: TGCGCCAGCAGCTTTGACAGTGCCAACACTGAAGCTTTCTTT
CDR3: CASSFDSANTEAFF
D: -
V: TRBV5-1
length: 14
size: -
J: TRBJ1-1

DNA: TGTGCCAGCACCAAGCCCCCACCGACAGGGGCGGGAAACACCATATATTTT
CDR3: CASTKPPPTGAGNTIYF
D: TRBD1
V: TRBV7-9
length: 17
size: -
J: TRBJ1-3

DNA: TGTGCCAGCTCACCACCGTTAGGGGACTCCTCCGATACGCAGTATTTT
CDR3: CASSPPLGDSSDTQYF
D: -
V: TRBV18
length: 16
size: -
J: TRBJ2-3

DNA: TGCGCCAGCAGCTTGGGCAGGGGATTCGCAGATACGCAGTATTTT
CDR3: CASSLGRGFADTQYF
D: -
V: TRBV5-1
length: 15
size: -
J: TRBJ2-3

DNA: TGTGCCAGCTCACCACGGGATCTAGGAGTCACTGAAGCTTTCTTT
CDR3: CASSPRDLGVTEAFF
D: -
V: TRBV18
length: 15
size: -
J: TRBJ1-1

DNA: TGTGCCAGCAGCTTAATGAGTTTTGGCACTGAAGCTTTCTTT
CDR3: CASSLMSFGTEAFF
D: -
V: TRBV11-3
length: 14
size: -
J: TRBJ1-1

DNA: TGTGCCGGCTCGACACCTAACTATGGCTACACCTTC
CDR3: CAGSTPNYGYTF
D: -
V: TRBV19
length: 12
size: -
J: TRBJ1-2

DNA: TGCGCCAGCAGCCAAGACCCCCCCGGGGGGAAGAATCAGCCCCAGCATTTT
CDR3: CASSQDPPGGKNQPQHF
D: -
V: TRBV4-1
length: 17
size: -
J: TRBJ1-5

DNA: TGTGCCAGCAGTGTAAACCTTGGTAACACTGAAGCTTTCTTT
CDR3: CASSVNLGNTEAFF
D: -
V: TRBV2
length: 14
size: -
J: TRBJ1-1

DNA: TGTGCCAGCAGCCGCGGGGCGGGGGTTAATGAAAAACTGTTTTTT
CDR3: CASSRGAGVNEKLFF
D: -
V: TRBV5-6
length: 15
size: once
J: TRBJ1-4

DNA: TGTGCCAGCTACCTGGACAGAGTTCTTGGCTACACCTTC
CDR3: CASYLDRVLGYTF
D: -
V: TRBV6-1
length: 13
size: -
J: TRBJ1-2

DNA: TGTGCCAGCAGATTTAACGGGGCAGCTGAGCAGTTCTTC
CDR3: CASRFNGAAEQFF
D: -
V: TRBV28
length: 13
size: -
J: TRBJ2-1

DNA: TGTGCCAGCAGCGAACAACAGGGTGCAGATACGCAGTATTTT
CDR3: CASSEQQGADTQYF
D: -
V: TRBV14
length: 14
size: -
J: TRBJ2-3

DNA: TGTGCCAGCACCCGAGACAGGGGAAGCAATCAGCCCCAGCATTTT
CDR3: CASTRDRGSNQPQHF
D: TRBD1
V: TRBV6-6
length: 15
size: -
J: TRBJ1-5

DNA: TGTGCCAGCAGTGCACAGGGGGGGAGCACTGAAGCTTTCTTT
CDR3: CASSAQGGSTEAFF
D: TRBD1
V: TRBV25-1
length: 14
size: -
J: TRBJ1-1

DNA: TGTGCCAGCTCACATCCCGCGGAAGAGACCCAGTACTTC
CDR3: CASSHPAEETQYF
D: -
V: TRBV18
length: 13
size: -
J: TRBJ2-5

DNA: TGTGCCAGCAGTTCGGGTGGTCTCTCTGGAAACACCATATATTTT
CDR3: CASSSGGLSGNTIYF
D: -
V: TRBV6-5
length: 15
size: -
J: TRBJ1-3

DNA: TGTGCCAGCAGGGGACTCCTGAACACTGAAGCTTTCTTT
CDR3: CASRGLLNTEAFF
D: -
V: TRBV6-5
length: 13
size: -
J: TRBJ1-1

DNA: TGTGCCACCAGCGGGGACGGTACTAATGAAAAACTGTTTTTT
CDR3: CATSGDGTNEKLFF
D: -
V: TRBV15
length: 14
size: -
J: TRBJ1-4

DNA: TGTGCCAGCAGTCCAGGGGGCTCCGGGGAGCTGTTTTTT
CDR3: CASSPGGSGELFF
D: TRBD1
V: TRBV5-8
length: 13
size: once
J: TRBJ2-2

DNA: TGCGCCAGCAGCCTCCTGACTAGCGGGAGGTTCCTTGAGCAGTTCTTC
CDR3: CASSLLTSGRFLEQFF
D: TRBD2
V: TRBV5-1
length: 16
size: -
J: TRBJ2-1

DNA: TGTGCCATCAGTGCGACTCTAGCGGGAGATGGCACAGATACGCAGTATTTT
CDR3: CAISATLAGDGTDTQYF
D: TRBD2
V: TRBV10-3
length: 17
size: -
J: TRBJ2-3

DNA: TGTGCCAGCATTCGGACAGGACAGAACACTGAAGCTTTCTTT
CDR3: CASIRTGQNTEAFF
D: TRBD1
V: TRBV2
length: 14
size: -
J: TRBJ1-1

DNA: TGTGCCAGCAGTTTATCAGAGCAGGGTTCCCACGAGCAGTACTTC
CDR3: CASSLSEQGSHEQYF
D: -
V: TRBV28
length: 15
size: -
J: TRBJ2-7

DNA: TGTGCCAGTAAGATCGGGGGAGGCAACACTGAAGCTTTCTTT
CDR3: CASKIGGGNTEAFF
D: -
V: TRBV19
length: 14
size: -
J: TRBJ1-1

DNA: TGTGCCAGCAGTTTGGGGCAGAGCTACGAGCAGTACTTC
CDR3: CASSLGQSYEQYF
D: -
V: TRBV28
length: 13
size: -
J: TRBJ2-7

DNA: TGTGCCAGCAGTGAAGTCCGTACAAGCAATCAGCCCCAGCATTTT
CDR3: CASSEVRTSNQPQHF
D: -
V: TRBV6-1
length: 15
size: few
J: TRBJ1-5

DNA: TGTGCCAGCAAACCGGGACTAGCGGGATCCGGGGAGCTGTTTTTT
CDR3: CASKPGLAGSGELFF
D: TRBD2
V: TRBV25-1
length: 15
size: -
J: TRBJ2-2

DNA: TGTGCCAGCAGTATACGACACTCCGAGGGCGAGCAGTACTTC
CDR3: CASSIRHSEGEQYF
D: -
V: TRBV2
length: 14
size: -
J: TRBJ2-7

DNA: TGTGCCAGCAGTGAAGCGCTGGGACGGGGCACAGATACGCAGTATTTT
CDR3: CASSEALGRGTDTQYF
D: -
V: TRBV2
length: 16
size: -
J: TRBJ2-3

DNA: TGTGCCAGCTCCCGCCCGGGCACAGGGAGAGGGGATGGCTACACCTTC
CDR3: CASSRPGTGRGDGYTF
D: -
V: TRBV18
length: 16
size: -
J: TRBJ1-2

DNA: TGTGCCAGCAGACTTCCGGGACAGGCCTTACTCCACTTT
CDR3: CASRLPGQALLHF
D: TRBD1
V: TRBV6-5
length: 13
size: -
J: TRBJ1-6

DNA: TGTGCCAGCTTCAACCCCGGGACAGGGGAAGATACGCAGTATTTT
CDR3: CASFNPGTGEDTQYF
D: TRBD1
V: TRBV18
length: 15
size: once
J: TRBJ2-3

DNA: TGTGCCAGTAGTCCTAGAGGGGACAGAATTTTAAACATTCAGTACTTC
CDR3: CASSPRGDRILNIQYF
D: TRBD1
V: TRBV19
length: 16
size: few
J: TRBJ2-4

DNA: TGTGCCAGCGACCGGACTAGCGGGAGCGTCGATGAGCAGTTCTTC
CDR3: CASDRTSGSVDEQFF
D: TRBD2
V: TRBV18
length: 15
size: -
J: TRBJ2-1

DNA: TGTGCCTGGAGTGTACAGACAATGACTAAACTGTTTTTT
CDR3: CAWSVQTMTKLFF
D: -
V: TRBV30
length: 13
size: -
J: TRBJ1-4

DNA: TGTGCCAGCAGTGAATATGGGACAGGAGCTTTCTTT
CDR3: CASSEYGTGAFF
D: TRBD1
V: TRBV6-1
length: 12
size: -
J: TRBJ1-1

DNA: TGCGCCAGCACCGATTTGCGTGGGGGACAATCCTGGACAGTCGATGAGCAGTTCTTC
CDR3: CASTDLRGGQSWTVDEQFF
D: -
V: TRBV5-1
length: 19
size: -
J: TRBJ2-1

DNA: TGTGCCAGCAGCCAAGATTTTGGGACCCAGGCGGCAGGCTACACCTTC
CDR3: CASSQDFGTQAAGYTF
D: -
V: TRBV4-2
length: 16
size: -
J: TRBJ1-2

DNA: TGTGCCAGCGAGGAGTCGGTCATGGGGGCCTACGAGCAGTACTTC
CDR3: CASEESVMGAYEQYF
D: -
V: TRBV7-9
length: 15
size: -
J: TRBJ2-7